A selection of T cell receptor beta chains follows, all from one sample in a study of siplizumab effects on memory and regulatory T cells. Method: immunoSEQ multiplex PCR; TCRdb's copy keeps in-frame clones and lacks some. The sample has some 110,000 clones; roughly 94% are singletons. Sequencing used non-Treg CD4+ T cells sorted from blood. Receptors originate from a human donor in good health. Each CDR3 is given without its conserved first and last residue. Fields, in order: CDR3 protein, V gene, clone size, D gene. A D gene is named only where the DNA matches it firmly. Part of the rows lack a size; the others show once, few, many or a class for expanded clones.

CDR3aa: ASSLYRDSYEQY
v_gene: TRBV6-5
abundance: .
d_gene: .

CDR3aa: ASRHRGGETQY
v_gene: TRBV27
abundance: once
d_gene: TRBD1

CDR3aa: ASSGTASYEQY
v_gene: TRBV25-1
abundance: .
d_gene: .

CDR3aa: AISEGTGPFDYGYT
v_gene: TRBV10-3
abundance: .
d_gene: .

CDR3aa: ASRSSGANVLT
v_gene: TRBV19
abundance: .
d_gene: .

CDR3aa: ASSSPSTARTYEQY
v_gene: TRBV27
abundance: .
d_gene: .

CDR3aa: ASSIRGQDEKLF
v_gene: TRBV27
abundance: .
d_gene: TRBD1

CDR3aa: ASSLRGPSGNTIY
v_gene: TRBV11-2
abundance: .
d_gene: TRBD1

CDR3aa: ASSLNGVSNQPQH
v_gene: TRBV5-1
abundance: .
d_gene: .

CDR3aa: ASSLLDNQPQH
v_gene: TRBV7-9
abundance: once
d_gene: .

CDR3aa: ASRVEKTNTGELF
v_gene: TRBV4-2
abundance: once
d_gene: .

CDR3aa: ASSPEQGVKLF
v_gene: TRBV18
abundance: .
d_gene: .

CDR3aa: ATSREAGVGELF
v_gene: TRBV15
abundance: .
d_gene: TRBD2

CDR3aa: ASSNRGLETQY
v_gene: TRBV2
abundance: .
d_gene: .

CDR3aa: ASSSQGSLSYEQY
v_gene: TRBV7-9
abundance: .
d_gene: .

CDR3aa: ASSVGFGTRIYNEQF
v_gene: TRBV9
abundance: .
d_gene: TRBD2

CDR3aa: ATRLAGGPQTQY
v_gene: TRBV15
abundance: once
d_gene: TRBD2

CDR3aa: ASSMTGATEAF
v_gene: TRBV5-1
abundance: .
d_gene: TRBD1

CDR3aa: ASSRTPNYYEQY
v_gene: TRBV10-1
abundance: .
d_gene: .

CDR3aa: ASSVGPVSGANVLT
v_gene: TRBV9
abundance: .
d_gene: .

CDR3aa: ASSRRGSGNTIY
v_gene: TRBV6-5
abundance: .
d_gene: .

CDR3aa: ASSIWPRGASHYGYT
v_gene: TRBV19
abundance: few
d_gene: TRBD1

CDR3aa: ASSLVERASGNTIY
v_gene: TRBV7-6
abundance: .
d_gene: .

CDR3aa: SVAPRVASYEQY
v_gene: TRBV29-1
abundance: .
d_gene: .